The rows below give T cell receptor beta chains drawn from one sample of a study of blood T cells in healthy people across ages. Each CDR3 protein gets one entry after TCRdb re-called the 5' RACE reads with MiXCR. The sample records some 1 million distinct CDR3 sequences, under 55% being singletons. Sequenced material: blood. These receptors originate from a woman aged 60-70 years in good health. The CDR3 runs from the conserved cysteine through the conserved F or W. The D gene is left open where the match is weak. Size tells how often a clone was seen (once, few, many) or the class of an expanded clone, and some rows leave it out.

D gene,clone size,V gene,J gene,CDR3 protein,CDR3 DNA
TRBD1,once,TRBV5-1,TRBJ1-6,CASSPDRGNSPPHF,TGCGCCAGCAGCCCGGACAGGGGAAATTCACCCCCCCACTTT
TRBD1,NA,TRBV20-1,TRBJ1-2,CSARVAGQGGYGYTF,TGCAGTGCTAGAGTGGCGGGACAGGGGGGCTATGGCTACACCTTC
TRBD1,NA,TRBV5-1,TRBJ2-7,CASTESGQGSYEQYF,TGCGCCAGCACCGAATCGGGACAGGGATCCTACGAGCAGTACTTC
TRBD1,NA,TRBV28,TRBJ2-5,CASRGQWAREQYF,TGTGCCAGCAGGGGACAGTGGGCGAGGGAGCAGTACTTC
NA,NA,TRBV7-2,TRBJ1-1,CASSFSTGNTEAFF,TGTGCCAGCAGCTTCAGTACGGGCAACACTGAAGCTTTCTTT
NA,NA,TRBV3-1,TRBJ1-4,CASSRAYEKLFF,TGTGCCAGCAGCCGAGCTTATGAAAAACTGTTTTTT
NA,NA,TRBV15,TRBJ2-1,CATGFGLAEQFF,TGTGCCACCGGTTTTGGTTTGGCGGAGCAGTTCTTC
NA,NA,TRBV20-1,TRBJ1-4,CSARIPPGNEKLFF,TGCAGTGCTAGAATTCCACCGGGCAATGAAAAACTGTTTTTT
NA,NA,TRBV2,TRBJ1-2,CASSEEGRANYGYTF,TGTGCCAGCAGTGAAGAAGGGCGGGCTAACTATGGCTACACCTTC
TRBD2,few,TRBV5-1,TRBJ2-3,CASSLGLAGAGASFHTQYF,TGCGCCAGCAGCTTGGGACTAGCGGGAGCTGGGGCTTCCTTTCATACGCAGTATTTT
TRBD1,NA,TRBV27,TRBJ2-7,CASHKIGTGSPEQYF,TGTGCCAGCCACAAAATAGGGACAGGGTCCCCGGAGCAGTACTTC
NA,NA,TRBV18,TRBJ2-3,CASSPPTGSTDTQYF,TGTGCCAGCTCACCACCTACTGGGAGCACAGATACGCAGTATTTT